This T cell receptor (beta chain) was found in a study of blood T cell repertoires in COVID-19. Study background: Acute and convalescent COVID-19 specimens originated in the United States, Italy and Spain. T cells, B-cell-depleted T cells, or PBMCs supplied cDNA or gDNA.

In the source study's methods: How many nucleated cells were present was estimated from reference gene primer amplification. Assay: immunoSEQ multiplex PCR; the TCRdb copy retains only in-frame clones and omits some. D and trimming come from the DNA, and the V and J calls and clone size come from that table. This repertoire shows roughly 130,000 clones, over 75% found once; its top ten account for roughly 3.6%. Trimming left V 8 bases short and J 6 bases short, with 20 bases between. CDR3 length: 15 residues. The V gene's germline CDR1 is SGHTS and CDR2 YDEGEE. The source material was peripheral blood. The TCR comes from a woman aged 60-75 years with acute or convalescent COVID-19. The V and J genes are TRBV5-8 and TRBJ1-4, with D perhaps matching TRBD1 (5 bases). The CDR3 spells CASLPLDGGDEKLFF. In nucleotides, the CDR3 is TGTGCCAGTCTACCACTTGACGGGGGTGATGAAAAACTGTTTTTT.